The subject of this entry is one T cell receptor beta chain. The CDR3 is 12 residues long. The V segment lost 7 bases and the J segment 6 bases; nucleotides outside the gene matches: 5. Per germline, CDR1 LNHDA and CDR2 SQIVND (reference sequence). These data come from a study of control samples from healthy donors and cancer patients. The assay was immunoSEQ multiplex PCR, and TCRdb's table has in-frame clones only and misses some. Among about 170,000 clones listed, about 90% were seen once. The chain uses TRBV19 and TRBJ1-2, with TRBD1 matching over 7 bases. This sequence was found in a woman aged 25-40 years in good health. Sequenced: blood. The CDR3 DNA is TGTGCCAGTATGAGGGGGACAGATGGCTACACCTTC. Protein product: CASMRGTDGYTF.